These T cell receptor beta chains were read from a single sample in a study of blood T cell repertoires in COVID-19. TCRdb's copy holds only in-frame clones and misses some; the assay was immunoSEQ multiplex PCR. The data contain fewer than 250,000 clones, 88% of them seen just once; the ten biggest clones take up 4% to 5.5%. The material sequenced was peripheral blood. The receptor source for this set is a human donor in a cohort sampled during active COVID-19. CDR3s include the opening cysteine and the closing phenylalanine or tryptophan. Each record gives: CDR3 protein, CDR3 DNA, J gene, D gene, V gene, clone size. A D gene is named only where the DNA matches it firmly. Part of the rows lack a size; the others show once, few, many or a class for expanded clones.

CDR3aa: CASSAPGTLNSPLHF
CDR3nt: TGTGCCAGCAGCGCGCCCGGGACTTTGAATTCACCCCTCCACTTT
j_gene: TRBJ1-6
d_gene: .
v_gene: TRBV9
abundance: .

CDR3aa: CASSSGQGRNSPLHF
CDR3nt: TGTGCCAGCAGTTCGGGACAGGGGCGGAATTCACCCCTCCACTTT
j_gene: TRBJ1-6
d_gene: TRBD1
v_gene: TRBV28
abundance: .

CDR3aa: CASGLAGGLAGANVLTF
CDR3nt: TGTGCTAGTGGGTTAGCGGGGGGGCTCGCTGGGGCCAACGTCCTGACTTTC
j_gene: TRBJ2-6
d_gene: TRBD2
v_gene: TRBV12-5
abundance: once

CDR3aa: CASSPMQGQGNEQFF
CDR3nt: TGTGCCAGCTCACCGATGCAGGGACAGGGCAATGAGCAGTTCTTC
j_gene: TRBJ2-1
d_gene: TRBD1
v_gene: TRBV18
abundance: .

CDR3aa: CASTLTNQETQYF
CDR3nt: TGTGCCAGCACCCTAACCAACCAAGAGACCCAGTACTTC
j_gene: TRBJ2-5
d_gene: .
v_gene: TRBV2
abundance: once

CDR3aa: CASKAGTGVGEQYF
CDR3nt: TGTGCCAGCAAGGCAGGGACAGGGGTAGGCGAGCAGTACTTC
j_gene: TRBJ2-7
d_gene: TRBD1
v_gene: TRBV27
abundance: .

CDR3aa: CASSLDRGRAEAFF
CDR3nt: TGTGCCAGCAGCTTGGACAGGGGGCGGGCTGAAGCTTTCTTT
j_gene: TRBJ1-1
d_gene: TRBD1
v_gene: TRBV5-8
abundance: .

CDR3aa: CASQTSGSYEQYF
CDR3nt: TGTGCCAGTCAGACTAGCGGGAGTTACGAGCAGTACTTC
j_gene: TRBJ2-7
d_gene: TRBD2
v_gene: TRBV10-3
abundance: .

CDR3aa: CASSVTGSGYNEQFF
CDR3nt: TGTGCCAGCAGCGTGACAGGGAGTGGCTACAATGAGCAGTTCTTC
j_gene: TRBJ2-1
d_gene: TRBD1
v_gene: TRBV7-2
abundance: .

CDR3aa: CASSRGVGETQYF
CDR3nt: TGTGCCAGCTCTCGGGGGGTTGGGGAGACCCAGTACTTC
j_gene: TRBJ2-5
d_gene: TRBD2
v_gene: TRBV7-8
abundance: .

CDR3aa: CASSLAPTGGSYNEQFF
CDR3nt: TGCGCCAGCAGCTTGGCCCCGACAGGGGGGTCCTACAATGAGCAGTTCTTC
j_gene: TRBJ2-1
d_gene: TRBD1
v_gene: TRBV5-1
abundance: .

CDR3aa: CSVATGLVSTDTQYF
CDR3nt: TGCAGCGTGGCTACAGGACTAGTGTCCACAGATACGCAGTATTTT
j_gene: TRBJ2-3
d_gene: TRBD2
v_gene: TRBV29-1
abundance: .

CDR3aa: CASSLASQGTDTQYF
CDR3nt: TGTGCCAGCAGCTTAGCGAGTCAGGGCACAGATACGCAGTATTTT
j_gene: TRBJ2-3
d_gene: .
v_gene: TRBV7-2
abundance: .

CDR3aa: CASSARDYFTDTQYF
CDR3nt: TGTGCCAGCAGCGCTCGGGACTACTTCACAGATACGCAGTATTTT
j_gene: TRBJ2-3
d_gene: TRBD2
v_gene: TRBV9
abundance: once

CDR3aa: CASRRQENTEAFF
CDR3nt: TGTGCCAGCAGGAGACAGGAGAACACTGAAGCTTTCTTT
j_gene: TRBJ1-1
d_gene: .
v_gene: TRBV28
abundance: .

CDR3aa: CASNLGLAGATGELFF
CDR3nt: TGCGCCAGCAATTTAGGACTAGCGGGAGCTACCGGGGAGCTGTTTTTT
j_gene: TRBJ2-2
d_gene: TRBD2
v_gene: TRBV10-2
abundance: .